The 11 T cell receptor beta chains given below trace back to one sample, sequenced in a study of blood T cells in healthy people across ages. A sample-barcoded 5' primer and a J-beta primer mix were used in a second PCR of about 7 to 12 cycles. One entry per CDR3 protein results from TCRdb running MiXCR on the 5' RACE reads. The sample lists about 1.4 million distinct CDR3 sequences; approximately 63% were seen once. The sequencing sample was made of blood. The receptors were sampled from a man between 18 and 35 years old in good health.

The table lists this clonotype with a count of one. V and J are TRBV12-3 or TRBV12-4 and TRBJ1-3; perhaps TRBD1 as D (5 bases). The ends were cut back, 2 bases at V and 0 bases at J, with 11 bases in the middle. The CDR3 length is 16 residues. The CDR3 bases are TGTGCCAGCAGTTTATTGAGGGGTAGCTCTGGAAACACCATATATTTT. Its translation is CASSLLRGSSGNTIYF.

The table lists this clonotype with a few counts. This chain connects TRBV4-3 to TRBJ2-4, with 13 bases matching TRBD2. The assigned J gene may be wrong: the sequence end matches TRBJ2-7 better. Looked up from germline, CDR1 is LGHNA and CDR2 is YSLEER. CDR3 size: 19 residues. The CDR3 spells CASSQDWTSGGLSAYEQYF. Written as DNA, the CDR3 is TGCGCCAGCAGCCAAGATTGGACTAGCGGGGGCCTTTCCGCCTACGAGCAGTACTTC.

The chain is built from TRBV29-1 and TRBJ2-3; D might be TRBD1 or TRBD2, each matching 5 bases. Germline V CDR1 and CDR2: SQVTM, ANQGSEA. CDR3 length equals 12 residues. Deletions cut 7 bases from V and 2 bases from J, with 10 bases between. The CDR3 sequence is CSAGTFTDTQYF. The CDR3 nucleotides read TGCAGCGCCGGGACCTTCACAGATACGCAGTATTTT.

The CDR3 loop reads CSAQSLETFYGYTF. CDR3 DNA: TGCAGTGCTCAATCCCTGGAGACCTTCTATGGCTACACCTTC. This rearrangement joins TRBV20-1 to TRBJ1-2; D not resolved. This CDR3 spans 14 amino acids. V was pared by 5 bases and J by 4 bases, with 17 bases between. The germline gives CDR1 DFQATT, CDR2 SNEGSKA (reference sequence).

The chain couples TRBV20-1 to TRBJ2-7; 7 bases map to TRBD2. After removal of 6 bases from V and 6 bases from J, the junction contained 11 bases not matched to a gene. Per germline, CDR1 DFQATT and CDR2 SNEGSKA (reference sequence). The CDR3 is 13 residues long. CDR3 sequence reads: CSAISGMSSEQYF. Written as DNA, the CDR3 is TGCAGTGCCATCAGCGGGATGTCGTCCGAGCAGTACTTC.

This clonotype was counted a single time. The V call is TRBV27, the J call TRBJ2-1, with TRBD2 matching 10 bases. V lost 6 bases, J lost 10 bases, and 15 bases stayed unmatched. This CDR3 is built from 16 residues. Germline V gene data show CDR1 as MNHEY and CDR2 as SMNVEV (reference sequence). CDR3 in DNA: TGTGCCAGCAGCCGCTCACTAGCGGGGTCGGTTGGGGAGCAGTTCTTC. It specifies CASSRSLAGSVGEQFF.

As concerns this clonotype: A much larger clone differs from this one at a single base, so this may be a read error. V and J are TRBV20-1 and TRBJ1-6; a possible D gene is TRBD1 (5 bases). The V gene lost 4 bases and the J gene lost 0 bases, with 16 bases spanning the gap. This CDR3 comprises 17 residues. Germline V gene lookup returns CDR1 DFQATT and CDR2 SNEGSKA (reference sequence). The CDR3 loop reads CSATPGTGSSYNSPLHF. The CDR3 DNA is TGCAGTGCTACGCCCGGGACTGGGAGCTCCTATAATTCACCCCTCCACTTT.

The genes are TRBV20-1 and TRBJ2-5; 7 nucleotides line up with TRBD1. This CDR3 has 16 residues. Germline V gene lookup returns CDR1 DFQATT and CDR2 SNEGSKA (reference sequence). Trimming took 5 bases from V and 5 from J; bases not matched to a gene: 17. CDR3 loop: CSAVPGQSGDWETQYF. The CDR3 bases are TGCAGTGCTGTACCGGGACAGTCCGGGGATTGGGAGACCCAGTACTTC.

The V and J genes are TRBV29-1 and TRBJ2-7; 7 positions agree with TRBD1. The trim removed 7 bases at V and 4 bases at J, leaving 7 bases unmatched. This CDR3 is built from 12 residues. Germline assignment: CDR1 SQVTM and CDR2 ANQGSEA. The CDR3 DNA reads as TGCAGCGCGCAGACAGGGAAATACGAGCAGTACTTC. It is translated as CSAQTGKYEQYF.

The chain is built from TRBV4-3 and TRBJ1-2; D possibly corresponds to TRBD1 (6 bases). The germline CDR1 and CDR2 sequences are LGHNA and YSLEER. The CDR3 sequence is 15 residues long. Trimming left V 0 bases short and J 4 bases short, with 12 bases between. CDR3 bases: TGCGCCAGCAGCCAAGAAAGTAAAGGGGGCTATGGCTACACCTTC. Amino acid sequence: CASSQESKGGYGYTF.

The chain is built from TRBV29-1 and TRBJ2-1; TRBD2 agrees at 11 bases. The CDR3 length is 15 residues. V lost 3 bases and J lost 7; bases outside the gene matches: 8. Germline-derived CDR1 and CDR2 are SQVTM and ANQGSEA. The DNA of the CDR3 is TGCAGCGTTGACGATCTAGCGGGGGGCGGGAATGAGCAGTTCTTC. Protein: CSVDDLAGGGNEQFF.